This T cell receptor (beta chain) was sequenced in a study of shared clonotypes between healthy human individuals. Sequenced by immunoSEQ multiplex PCR; TCRdb stores in-frame clones only, minus some. This sample carries more than 500,000 clones, approximately 95% of them seen once, and the ten largest clones take around 0.11%. This CDR3 is 14 amino acids long. From germline, CDR1 is SGHRS and CDR2 YFSETQ. Trimming took 1 base from V and 6 from J, leaving 14 bases between them. CD8 cells classed as naive were CD45RO-negative and positively selected for CCR7, excluding terminally differentiated effector memory CD45RA+ cells.

The sample consisted of naive CD8+ T cells sorted from blood. The chain combines TRBV5-1 with TRBJ2-7, with D possibly being TRBD2 (6 bases). The clonotype originates from a woman younger than 45 in good health. The CDR3 sequence: CASSLISGYGEQYF. Written as DNA, the CDR3 is TGCGCCAGCAGCTTGATTAGCGGATACGGCGAGCAGTACTTC.